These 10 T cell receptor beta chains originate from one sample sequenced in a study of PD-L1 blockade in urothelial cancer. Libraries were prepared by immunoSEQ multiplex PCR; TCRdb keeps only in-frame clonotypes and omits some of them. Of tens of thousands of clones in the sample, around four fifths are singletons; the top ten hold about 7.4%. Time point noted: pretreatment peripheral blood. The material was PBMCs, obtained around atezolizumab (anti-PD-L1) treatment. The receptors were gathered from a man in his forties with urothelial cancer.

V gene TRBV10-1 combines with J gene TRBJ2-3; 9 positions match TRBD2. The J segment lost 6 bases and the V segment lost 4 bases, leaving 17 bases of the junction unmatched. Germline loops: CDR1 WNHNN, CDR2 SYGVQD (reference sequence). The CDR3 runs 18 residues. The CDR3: CASSGGFLEREASDTQYF. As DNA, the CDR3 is TGCGCCAGCAGTGGGGGATTTCTAGAGCGGGAGGCGAGTGATACGCAGTATTTT.

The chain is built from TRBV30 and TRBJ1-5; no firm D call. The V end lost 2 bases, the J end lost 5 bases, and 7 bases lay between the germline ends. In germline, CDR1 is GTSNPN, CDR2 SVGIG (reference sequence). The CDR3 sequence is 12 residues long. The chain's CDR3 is CAWSIDYQPQHF. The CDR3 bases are TGTGCCTGGAGTATTGACTATCAGCCCCAGCATTTT. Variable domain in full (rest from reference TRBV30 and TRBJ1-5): SQTIHQWPATLVQPVGSPLSLECTVEGTSNPNLYWYRQAAGRGLQLLFYSVGIGQISSEVPQNLSASRPQDRQFILSSKKLLLSDSGFYLCAWSIDYQPQHFGDGTRLSIL.

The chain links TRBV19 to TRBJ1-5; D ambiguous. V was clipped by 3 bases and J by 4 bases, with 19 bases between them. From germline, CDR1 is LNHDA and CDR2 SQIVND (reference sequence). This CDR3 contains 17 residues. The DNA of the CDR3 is TGTGCCAGTAGTATTTCCGAGGGCAGCCTCATAAATCAGCCCCAGCATTTT. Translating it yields CASSISEGSLINQPQHF.

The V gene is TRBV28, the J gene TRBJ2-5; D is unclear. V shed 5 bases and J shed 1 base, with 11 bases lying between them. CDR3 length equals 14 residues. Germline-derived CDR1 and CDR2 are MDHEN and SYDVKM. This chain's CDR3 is CASSPNLRQETQYF. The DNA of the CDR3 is TGTGCCAGCAGTCCGAACCTGCGCCAAGAGACCCAGTACTTC. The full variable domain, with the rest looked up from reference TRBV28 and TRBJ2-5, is DVKVTQSSRYLVKRTGEKVFLECVQDMDHENMFWYRQDPGLGLRLIYFSYDVKMKEKGDIPEGYSVSREKKERFSLILESASTNQTSMYLCASSPNLRQETQYFGPGTRLLVL.

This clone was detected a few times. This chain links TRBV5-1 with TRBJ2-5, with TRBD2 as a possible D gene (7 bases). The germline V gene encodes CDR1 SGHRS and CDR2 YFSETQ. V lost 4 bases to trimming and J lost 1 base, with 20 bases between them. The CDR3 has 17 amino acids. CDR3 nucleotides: TGCGCCAGCAGCCTGGGTATTGGGAGGGGGGCCCAAGAGACCCAGTACTTC. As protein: CASSLGIGRGAQETQYF.

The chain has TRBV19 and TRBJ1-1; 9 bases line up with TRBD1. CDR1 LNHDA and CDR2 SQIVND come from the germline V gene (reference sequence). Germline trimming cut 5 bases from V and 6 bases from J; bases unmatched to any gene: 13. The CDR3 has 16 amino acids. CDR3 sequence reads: CASSDRDREKGAEAFF. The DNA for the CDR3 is TGTGCCAGTAGTGACCGGGACAGGGAGAAGGGGGCTGAAGCTTTCTTT.

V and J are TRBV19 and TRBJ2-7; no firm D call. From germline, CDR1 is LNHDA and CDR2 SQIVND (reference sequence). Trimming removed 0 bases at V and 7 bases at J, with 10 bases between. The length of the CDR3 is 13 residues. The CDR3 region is CASSIEQDGEQYF. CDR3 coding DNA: TGTGCCAGTAGTATAGAGCAGGATGGGGAGCAGTACTTC. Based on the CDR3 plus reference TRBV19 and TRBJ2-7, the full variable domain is DGGITQSPKYLFRKEGQNVTLSCEQNLNHDAMYWYRQDPGQGLRLIYYSQIVNDFQKGDIAEGYSVSREKKESFPLTVTSAQKNPTAFYLCASSIEQDGEQYFGPGTRLTVT.

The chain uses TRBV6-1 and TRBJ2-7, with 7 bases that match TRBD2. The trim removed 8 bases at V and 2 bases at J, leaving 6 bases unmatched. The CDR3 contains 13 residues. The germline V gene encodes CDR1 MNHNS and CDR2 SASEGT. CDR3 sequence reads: CASSRGGTYEQYF. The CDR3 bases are TGTGCCAGCTCCCGGGGAGGGACCTACGAGCAGTACTTC.

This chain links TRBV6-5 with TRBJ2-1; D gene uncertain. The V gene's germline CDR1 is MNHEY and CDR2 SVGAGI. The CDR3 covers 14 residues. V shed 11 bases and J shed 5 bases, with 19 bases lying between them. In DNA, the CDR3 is TGTGCCGCCCCTGGAGCGCGGTTCCACAATGAGCAGTTCTTC. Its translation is CAAPGARFHNEQFF.

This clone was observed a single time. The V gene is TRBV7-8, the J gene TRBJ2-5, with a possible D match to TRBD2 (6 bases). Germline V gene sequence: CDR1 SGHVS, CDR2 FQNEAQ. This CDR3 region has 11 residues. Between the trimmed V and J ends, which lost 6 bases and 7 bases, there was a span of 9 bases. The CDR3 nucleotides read TGTGCCAGCAGGTGGGGAGGGACCCAGTACTTC. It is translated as CASRWGGTQYF.